This TCR beta chain was observed in a study of graft-versus-host responses after intestinal transplantation. Across the study: Recipients had transplants, and these were multivisceral, liver-intestinal, or isolated intestinal. Regarding the study as a whole: Early post-transplant HvG declines were associated with peak circulating GvH clone levels. Recipient marrow harbored GvH clones, some of which surfaced first in ileum or blood.

Germline lookup yields CDR1 SGHDT and CDR2 YYEEEE. CDR3 length: 18 residues. V lost 0 bases and J lost 1, with 19 bases in between. Comment on this clone: Its specificity is unknown.

TCRdb's table, derived via immunoSEQ multiplex PCR, lists solely in-frame clones and lacks some. The sample carries roughly 69,000 clones, roughly 90% recorded once. Sequenced material: unstimulated CD8+ T cells sorted from spleen or lymph node cells, taken before transplant. The rearrangement uses TRBV5-6 and TRBJ2-5; weak D call: TRBD1 (6 bases). The receptor comes from a human donor who was the organ donor for an intestinal transplant. The CDR3 DNA reads TGTGCCAGCAGCTTGGCCCAGGGGAATTGGGAGAGCCAAGAGACCCAGTACTTC. This codes for CASSLAQGNWESQETQYF.